These T cell receptor beta chains were read from a single sample in a study of OX40 agonist ivuxolimab in advanced cancers. The protocol was immunoSEQ multiplex PCR, while the TCRdb copy is restricted to in-frame clones and leaves out a portion. The sample lists under 95,000 clones, about 83% occurring once. The sequencing here drew on CD4+ or CD8+ T cells sorted from blood, taken in a trial of the OX40 agonist ivuxolimab. Every receptor here comes from an adult with an advanced solid tumor such as melanoma, head and neck, liver or kidney cancer. Each CDR3 is given with its conserved first and last residue. The D gene is left open where the match is weak. Clone size, where shown, is once, few, many, or a class for clones that have expanded.

TGTGCCAGCAGCCCAGCGAGTGGGGAGACCCAGTACTTC CASSPASGETQYF . TRBJ2-5 TRBV7-6 .
TGTGCCAGCAGCTTAGGACAGGGGGCGGCCTACGAGCAGTACTTC CASSLGQGAAYEQYF TRBD1 TRBJ2-7 TRBV11-3 .
TGTGCCAGCAGTGAATGGGGGGATCAGCCCCAGCATTTT CASSEWGDQPQHF . TRBJ1-5 TRBV2 .
TGTGCCAGCAGTTACAGTGGCCAGCTTTCACCCCTCCACTTT CASSYSGQLSPLHF . TRBJ1-6 TRBV6-5 .
TGTGCCAGCAGCCCATGGACAAACTTAGTCACCATATATTTT CASSPWTNLVTIYF . TRBJ1-3 TRBV7-9 .
TGCGCCAGCAGCTTGGGAGGGACAGGTGATAATCAGCCCCAGCATTTT CASSLGGTGDNQPQHF TRBD1 TRBJ1-5 TRBV5-1 .
TGCGCCAGCAGCTTGTTCAGGGACATGAACACTGAAGCTTTCTTT CASSLFRDMNTEAFF . TRBJ1-1 TRBV5-1 .
TGTGCCTGGAGTCCATTGACTCGCGGGGAGCTGTTTTTT CAWSPLTRGELFF . TRBJ2-2 TRBV30 .
TGTGCCAGCAGAGAGGAGACAGGCCTTCGTTTCTACGAGCAGTACTTC CASREETGLRFYEQYF . TRBJ2-7 TRBV2 .
TGTGCCAGCACCGCGGGACAGGGTCAGAACTATGGCTACACCTTC CASTAGQGQNYGYTF TRBD1 TRBJ1-2 TRBV7-2 .
TGCGCCAGCAGCTTGCTACTAGCGGGAGAAAACGAGCAGTACTTC CASSLLLAGENEQYF TRBD2 TRBJ2-7 TRBV5-1 few
TGTGCCAGCAGCCTACAGGGATTTTATGGCTACACCTTC CASSLQGFYGYTF . TRBJ1-2 TRBV7-2 .
TGTGCCAGCTCCGGGGCCGGGGCTGAAGCTTTCTTT CASSGAGAEAFF . TRBJ1-1 TRBV18 .
TGCGCCAGCAAGGGCGGGAACTCCTACAATGAGCAGTTCTTC CASKGGNSYNEQFF . TRBJ2-1 TRBV5-1 .
TGCAGCGTTGAACGGCACGATGGCTACACCTTC CSVERHDGYTF . TRBJ1-2 TRBV29-1 .
TGTGCCAGCAGTGCCCGGACAGGGTATGGCACAGATACGCAGTATTTT CASSARTGYGTDTQYF TRBD1 TRBJ2-3 TRBV6-1 few
TGTGCCAGCAGCGACAGGGCCCGACTGAGCTCTGGAAACACCATATATTTT CASSDRARLSSGNTIYF TRBD1 TRBJ1-3 TRBV14 .
TGTGCCAGCAGCCAAGGAGTAGGGGGCAACAATCAGCCCCAGCATTTT CASSQGVGGNNQPQHF TRBD1 TRBJ1-5 TRBV4-2 .
TGTGCTAGTGGTTTGTTGCTTTCCCAGGGGGCGCACACCGGGGAGCTGTTTTTT CASGLLLSQGAHTGELFF TRBD1 TRBJ2-2 TRBV12-5 .
TGTGCCTGGAGTGCCGGCTCGGGGGGGACCCAGTACTTC CAWSAGSGGTQYF TRBD2 TRBJ2-5 TRBV30 few
TGTGCCAGCAGCCCCTATTTGGAACGGGCTTTCTTT CASSPYLERAFF . TRBJ1-1 TRBV5-4 once
TGCGCCAGCAGCTACGGACAGGGTAATTACAATGAGCAGTTCTTC CASSYGQGNYNEQFF TRBD1 TRBJ2-1 TRBV5-1 .
TGTGCCAGCAGCTTAGGAGGGACCGGCGAAAAACTGTTTTTT CASSLGGTGEKLFF . TRBJ1-4 TRBV7-9 .
TGTGCCAGCAGCTTACAGGACAGGGCGAACACTGAAGCTTTCTTT CASSLQDRANTEAFF TRBD1 TRBJ1-1 TRBV7-8 once
TGTGCCAGCAGCCCCGGGGGAACCTCTGGAAACACCATATATTTT CASSPGGTSGNTIYF . TRBJ1-3 TRBV9 .
TGCGCCAGCAGCTTCGAAGGGGCTGGGAATTCACCCCTCCACTTT CASSFEGAGNSPLHF . TRBJ1-6 TRBV5-1 .
TGTGCCAGCAGTTTAGTTTCCGGGGTCGATGAGCAGTTCTTC CASSLVSGVDEQFF . TRBJ2-1 TRBV27 .
TGCAGTGCATCCCACCATGAGCAGTTCTTC CSASHHEQFF . TRBJ2-1 TRBV20-1 .
TGTGCCAGCAGCCCCTACCCATTAGCGGGGGGACAAGAGACCCAGTACTTC CASSPYPLAGGQETQYF TRBD2 TRBJ2-5 TRBV11-3 .
TGCGCCAGCAGCTGGGGCGGGGGAGGTTATGGCTACACCTTC CASSWGGGGYGYTF . TRBJ1-2 TRBV5-1 once
TGTGCCAGCAAGGAGGGTCCAAGTTCCGAAAAACTGTTTTTT CASKEGPSSEKLFF . TRBJ1-4 TRBV2 .
TGTGCCAGCAGTGCCAGACCGCCGCAGTATTTT CASSARPPQYF . TRBJ2-3 TRBV28 few
TGTGCCAGTAGTATGTCAGAAATTGCAACAGATACGCAGTATTTT CASSMSEIATDTQYF . TRBJ2-3 TRBV19 .
TGTGCCAGCAGACGCAGGGACAGGGAGGCTTACGAGCAGTACTTC CASRRRDREAYEQYF TRBD1 TRBJ2-7 TRBV6-1 .
TGTGCCAGCAGCTTAGGGGCAGGCACCGGGGAGCTGTTTTTT CASSLGAGTGELFF . TRBJ2-2 TRBV7-2 few
TGTGCCAGCGGAAGGGGGGGCAGCCACGAGCAGTACTTC CASGRGGSHEQYF . TRBJ2-7 TRBV5-4 .
TGTGCCAGCAGCCCGAGAGCGCAAAGCTCCTACAATGAGCAGTTCTTC CASSPRAQSSYNEQFF . TRBJ2-1 TRBV7-6 .
TGTGCCAGCAGCCCCACCACAGATACGCAGTATTTT CASSPTTDTQYF . TRBJ2-3 TRBV7-6 .
TGTGCCAGCAGCAAGGACGCCGAGATTGGTTTCTTT CASSKDAEIGFF . TRBJ1-1 TRBV5-4 .
TGTGCCAGCTCCCCGAGGGGGATGGGGTTTACCGGGGAGCTGTTTTTT CASSPRGMGFTGELFF . TRBJ2-2 TRBV6-6 few
TGCGCCAGCAGCCAAGATAGGTCATCAGAGACCCAGTACTTC CASSQDRSSETQYF . TRBJ2-5 TRBV4-3 .